The source of this TCR beta chain is a study of OX40 agonist ivuxolimab in advanced cancers. General study points: People who partly responded at 0.1-3.0 mg/kg had some of the least clonal expansion seen.

The assay was immunoSEQ multiplex PCR, and TCRdb's table has in-frame clones only and misses some. Of tens of thousands of clones detected, roughly 89% appear once; the ten largest clones hold over 4%. This clone was counted between two and nine times. Its antigen is not known. Germline V gives CDR1 ENHRY, CDR2 SYGVKD. This CDR3 has 18 residues. Trimming cost V 4 bases and J 3 bases; bases outside gene matches: 5. Patients with a history of autoimmune disease or on systemic immunosuppression were excluded. The V and J genes are TRBV10-3 and TRBJ2-2; 16 bases agree with TRBD2. The material sequenced was CD4+ or CD8+ T cells sorted from blood, taken in a trial of the OX40 agonist ivuxolimab. The clonotype originates from an adult with an advanced solid tumor such as melanoma, head and neck, liver or kidney cancer. CDR3 in amino acids: CAISAGLAGGPHTGELFF. The CDR3 DNA reads TGTGCCATCAGTGCGGGACTAGCGGGAGGGCCGCACACCGGGGAGCTGTTTTTT.